This T cell receptor (beta chain) comes out of a study of CD8+CD57+ T cells in acquired aplastic anemia. The wider study: Sorted CD4+ plus CD8+ cells gave DNA averaging 3.2 ug.

Researchers used genomic DNA as the template to profile TCR beta VDJ and CDR3. TCRdb used MiXCR to reprocess the reads, holding one entry per CDR3 protein. The table shows more than 250,000 distinct CDR3 sequences, with approximately 79% occurring only once. After removal of 1 base from V and 3 bases from J, the junction contained 3 bases not matched to a gene. CDR3 length equals 14 residues. CDR1 SGHNT and CDR2 YENEEA come from the germline V gene. Patients who underwent sequencing had shown CD8+CD57+ cell expansion by flow cytometry. The patients, all of them, had severe acquired aplastic anemia. All patients were therapy-naive when blood was sampled.

This TCR was recovered from a human donor with aplastic anemia. The chain has TRBV11-3 and TRBJ2-7, with 7 bases aligning to TRBD1. The sequenced sample was sorted CD4+, CD8+, or CD8+CD57+ T cells (not recorded which) from PBMCs. The CDR3 DNA reads as TGTGCCAGCAGCTTAGGTCGGACAGGCTACGAGCAGTACGTC. The encoded protein is CASSLGRTGYEQYV.